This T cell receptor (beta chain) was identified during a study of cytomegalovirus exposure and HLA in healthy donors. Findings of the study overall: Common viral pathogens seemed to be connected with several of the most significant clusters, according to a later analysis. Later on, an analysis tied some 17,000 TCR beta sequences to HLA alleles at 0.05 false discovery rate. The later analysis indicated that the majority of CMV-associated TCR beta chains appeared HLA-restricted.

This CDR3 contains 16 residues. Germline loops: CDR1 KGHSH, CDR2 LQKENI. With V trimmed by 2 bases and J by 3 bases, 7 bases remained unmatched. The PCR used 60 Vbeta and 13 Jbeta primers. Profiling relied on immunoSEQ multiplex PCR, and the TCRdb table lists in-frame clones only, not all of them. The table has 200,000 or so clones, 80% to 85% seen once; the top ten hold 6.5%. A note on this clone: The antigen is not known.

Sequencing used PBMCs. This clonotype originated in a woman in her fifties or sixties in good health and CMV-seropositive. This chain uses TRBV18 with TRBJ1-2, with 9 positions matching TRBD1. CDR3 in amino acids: CASSPIPGQGDYGYTF. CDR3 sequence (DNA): TGTGCCAGCTCACCAATACCGGGACAGGGAGACTATGGCTACACCTTC.